This TCR beta chain derives from a study of graft-versus-host responses after intestinal transplantation. Details on this clone: No antigen is known for it.

The data were produced by immunoSEQ multiplex PCR, yet TCRdb's version contains in-frame clones alone and is incomplete. Counted here are some 96,000 clones, about 90% occurring once; the ten biggest clones make up more than 0.75%. Deletions cut 2 bases from V and 4 bases from J, with 2 bases between. CDR1 is MNHGY and CDR2 is SAAAGT in the germline V gene. This CDR3 has 11 residues. The source material was unstimulated CD4+ T cells sorted from spleen or lymph node cells, sampled before transplant. This TCR was recovered from a human donor who was the organ donor for an intestinal transplant. This chain uses TRBV6-8 with TRBJ2-5; D not certain. Written as DNA, the CDR3 is TGTGCCAGCAGTTACGGAGAGACCCAGTACTTC. This translates into CASSYGETQYF.